The sequence of this TCR beta chain was determined in a study of blood T cell repertoires in COVID-19. In the authors' workflow: Reference gene primer amplification gave estimated nucleated cell counts. Libraries were prepared by immunoSEQ multiplex PCR; TCRdb keeps only in-frame clonotypes and omits some of them. V and J calls and clone size come straight from that table; D and trimming were deduced from the DNA. The table has around 300,000 clones, nearly 90% seen once. The CDR3 is 14 residues long. CDR1 and CDR2 (germline): SNHLY, FYNNEI. With V trimmed by 9 bases and J by 5 bases, 7 bases remained unmatched.

The rearrangement uses TRBV2 and TRBJ1-6, with 7 bases lining up with TRBD1. This receptor was identified in a woman aged 18-29 years with acute COVID-19. The specimen sequenced was PBMCs or T cells enriched from blood (not recorded which). This CDR3 is CASLRTGDNSPLHF. CDR3 DNA sequence: TGTGCCAGTCTCCGGACAGGAGATAATTCACCCCTCCACTTT.